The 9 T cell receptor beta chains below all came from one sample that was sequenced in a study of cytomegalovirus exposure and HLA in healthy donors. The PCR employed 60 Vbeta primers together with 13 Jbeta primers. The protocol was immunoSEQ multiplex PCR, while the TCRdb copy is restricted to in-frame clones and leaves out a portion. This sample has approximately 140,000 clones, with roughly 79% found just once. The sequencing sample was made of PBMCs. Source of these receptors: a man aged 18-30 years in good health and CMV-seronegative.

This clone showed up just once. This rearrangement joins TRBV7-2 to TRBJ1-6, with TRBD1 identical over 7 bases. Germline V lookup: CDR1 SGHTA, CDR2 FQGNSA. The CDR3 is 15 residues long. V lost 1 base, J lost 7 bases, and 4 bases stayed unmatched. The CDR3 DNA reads TGTGCCAGCAGCTTAGTAGGGACAGAAAATTCACCCCTCCACTTT. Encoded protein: CASSLVGTENSPLHF.

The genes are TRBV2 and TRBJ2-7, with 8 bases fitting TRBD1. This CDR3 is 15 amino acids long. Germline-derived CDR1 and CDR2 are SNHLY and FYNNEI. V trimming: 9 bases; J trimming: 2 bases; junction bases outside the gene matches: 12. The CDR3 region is CARQGEQGYPYEQYF. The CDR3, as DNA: TGTGCCAGACAGGGGGAACAGGGGTACCCCTACGAGCAGTACTTC. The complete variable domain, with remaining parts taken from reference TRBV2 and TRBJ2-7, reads EPEVTQTPSHQVTQMGQEVILRCVPISNHLYFYWYRQILGQKVEFLVSFYNNEISEKSEIFDDQFSVERPDGSNFTLKIRSTKLEDSAMYFCARQGEQGYPYEQYFGPGTRLTVT.

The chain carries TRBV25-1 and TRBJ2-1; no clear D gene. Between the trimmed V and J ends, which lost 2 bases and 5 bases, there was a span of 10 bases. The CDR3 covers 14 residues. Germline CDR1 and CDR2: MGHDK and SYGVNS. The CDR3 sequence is CASSEPGSHNEQFF. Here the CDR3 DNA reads TGTGCCAGCAGTGAACCCGGGTCCCACAATGAGCAGTTCTTC.

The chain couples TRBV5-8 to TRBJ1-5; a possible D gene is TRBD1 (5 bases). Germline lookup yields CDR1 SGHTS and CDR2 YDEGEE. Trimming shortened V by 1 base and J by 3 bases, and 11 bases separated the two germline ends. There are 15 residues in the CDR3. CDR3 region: CASSLTGGYNQPQHF. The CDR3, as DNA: TGTGCCAGCAGCTTGACGGGGGGATACAATCAGCCCCAGCATTTT.

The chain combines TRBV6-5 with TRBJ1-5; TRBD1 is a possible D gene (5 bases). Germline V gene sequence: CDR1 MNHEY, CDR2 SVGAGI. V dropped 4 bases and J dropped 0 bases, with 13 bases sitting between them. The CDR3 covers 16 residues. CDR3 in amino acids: CASSSARDYSNQPQHF. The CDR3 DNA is TGTGCCAGCAGTTCGGCCAGGGACTATAGCAATCAGCCCCAGCATTTT.

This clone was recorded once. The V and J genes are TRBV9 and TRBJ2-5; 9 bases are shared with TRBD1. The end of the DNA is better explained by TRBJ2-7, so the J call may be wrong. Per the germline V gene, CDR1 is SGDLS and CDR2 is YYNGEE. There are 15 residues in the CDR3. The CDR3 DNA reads TGTGCCAGCAGCCTAGATCCGGGACAGGGCTACGAGCAGTACTTC. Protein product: CASSLDPGQGYEQYF.

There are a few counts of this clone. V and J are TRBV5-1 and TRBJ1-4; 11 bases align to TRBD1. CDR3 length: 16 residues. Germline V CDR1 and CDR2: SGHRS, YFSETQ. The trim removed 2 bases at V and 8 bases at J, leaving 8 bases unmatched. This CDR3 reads CASSLSDRGQQEKLFF. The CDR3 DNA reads TGCGCCAGCAGCTTATCGGACAGGGGGCAGCAGGAAAAACTGTTTTTT.

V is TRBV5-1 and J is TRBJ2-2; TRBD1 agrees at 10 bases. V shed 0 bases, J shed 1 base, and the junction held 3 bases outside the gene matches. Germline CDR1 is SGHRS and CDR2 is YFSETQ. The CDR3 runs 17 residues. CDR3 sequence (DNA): TGCGCCAGCAGCTTGGTAGGGACAGGGGTGAACACCGGGGAGCTGTTTTTT. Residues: CASSLVGTGVNTGELFF. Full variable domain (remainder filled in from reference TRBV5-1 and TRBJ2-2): KAGVTQTPRYLIKTRGQQVTLSCSPISGHRSVSWYQQTPGQGLQFLFEYFSETQRNKGNFPGRFSGRQFSNSRSEMNVSTLELGDSALYLCASSLVGTGVNTGELFFGEGSRLTVL.

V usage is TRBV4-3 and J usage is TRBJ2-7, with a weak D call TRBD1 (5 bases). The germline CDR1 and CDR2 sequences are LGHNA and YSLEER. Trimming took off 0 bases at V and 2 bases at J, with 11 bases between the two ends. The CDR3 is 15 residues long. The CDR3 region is CASSQDETETYEQYF. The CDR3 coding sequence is TGCGCCAGCAGCCAAGATGAGACAGAAACCTACGAGCAGTACTTC.